This T cell receptor (beta chain) is from a study of T cell responses to AZD1222 COVID-19 vaccine. CDR3 length: 15 residues. CDR1 SQVTM and CDR2 ANQGSEA come from the germline V gene. Trimming left V 4 bases short and J 4 bases short, with 19 bases between. Regarding the study as a whole: The study sampled repertoires only after the peak T cell response.

Repertoires were generated with immunoSEQ multiplex PCR, while TCRdb's copy carries only in-frame clones and drops some. Here the sample spans over 85,000 clones, approximately 86% being singletons. Comment on this clone: Its antigen is not known.

The sample consisted of peripheral blood, taken on day 0 of AZD1222 vaccination. J is TRBJ1-1 and V is TRBV29-1, with D perhaps TRBD1 (5 bases). This TCR was recovered from an adult in good health. The CDR3 DNA is TGCAGCGTTGCCCCCTTTACAGGACTAGGCACTGAAGCTTTCTTT. Residues: CSVAPFTGLGTEAFF.